This entry lists 16 T cell receptor beta chains sequenced from one sample in a study of ipilimumab plus nivolumab after autologous stem cell transplantation. Clones were read by immunoSEQ multiplex PCR, and TCRdb kept only the in-frame ones, dropping some. This sample has approximately 17,000 clones, with roughly 71% found just once. The starting material was PBMCs, obtained in a trial of ipilimumab plus nivolumab as post-transplant consolidation. Receptors originate from a male donor with diffuse large B-cell lymphoma.

The chain has TRBV2 and TRBJ1-6, with a tentative D call TRBD1 (6 bases). The V end was cut by 6 bases, the J end by 9 bases, with 18 bases between. CDR3 length equals 15 residues. The germline CDR1 and CDR2 sequences are SNHLY and FYNNEI. CDR3 sequence (DNA): TGTGCCAGCAGGAGCCCGGGACAAGAAACTTCACCCCTCCACTTT. The encoded protein is CASRSPGQETSPLHF.

DNA for the CDR3: TGTGCCAGCAGCCAAGTCCCGGGACTAGCGTCAAGCACAGATACGCAGTATTTT. Amino acid sequence: CASSQVPGLASSTDTQYF. V usage is TRBV4-2 and J usage is TRBJ2-3; 10 bases are shared with TRBD2. The CDR3 is 18 residues long. V shed 1 base, J shed 0 bases, and the junction held 7 bases outside the gene matches. Looked up from germline, CDR1 is LGHNA and CDR2 is YNFKEQ.

The V and J genes are TRBV7-2 and TRBJ1-3, with D maybe TRBD1 (5 bases). V was cut by 4 bases and J by 1 base, with 11 bases left in between. The CDR3 loop spans 15 amino acids. Germline CDR1 is SGHTA and CDR2 is FQGNSA. The CDR3: CASSSFQGSGNTIYF. Here the CDR3 DNA reads TGTGCCAGCAGCTCCTTCCAGGGTTCTGGAAACACCATATATTTT.

V gene TRBV7-9 combines with J gene TRBJ1-4; no definite D call. Trimming took off 7 bases at V and 0 bases at J, with 6 bases between the two ends. This CDR3 is 13 amino acids long. The V gene's germline CDR1 is SEHNR and CDR2 FQNEAQ (reference sequence). Written as DNA, the CDR3 is TGTGCCAGCAACCGTGCAACTAATGAAAAACTGTTTTTT. It encodes CASNRATNEKLFF.

The rearrangement uses TRBV7-9 and TRBJ1-4; D call uncertain. Germline CDR1 and CDR2: SEHNR and FQNEAQ (reference sequence). V was clipped by 8 bases and J by 0 bases, with 13 bases between them. This CDR3 region has 15 residues. Here the CDR3 reads CASLDGLATNEKLFF. CDR3 coding DNA: TGTGCCAGCTTGGACGGTCTTGCAACTAATGAAAAACTGTTTTTT. Using reference TRBV7-9 and TRBJ1-4 for the parts outside the CDR3, the full variable domain is DTGVSQNPRHKITKRGQNVTFRCDPISEHNRLYWYRQTLGQGPEFLTYFQNEAQLEKSRLLSDRFSAERPKGSFSTLEIQRTEQGDSAMYLCASLDGLATNEKLFFGSGTQLSVL.

The rearrangement uses TRBV5-5 and TRBJ1-1; D is unclear. The germline V and J ends were trimmed by 2 bases and 9 bases, with 11 bases remaining between them. In germline, CDR1 is SGHKS, CDR2 YYEKEE (reference sequence). CDR3 length: 12 amino acids. In DNA form, the CDR3 reads TGTGCCAGCAGCTTATCTGCGGAAAAAGCTTTCTTT. Translating gives CASSLSAEKAFF. The variable domain in full, with the rest retrieved from reference TRBV5-5 and TRBJ1-1, is DAGVTQSPTHLIKTRGQQVTLRCSPISGHKSVSWYQQVLGQGPQFIFQYYEKEERGRGNFPDRFSARQFPNYSSELNVNALLLGDSALYLCASSLSAEKAFFGQGTRLTVV.

The chain employs TRBV9 and TRBJ2-7; D is unresolved. The CDR3 runs 15 residues. The germline V gene has CDR1 SGDLS and CDR2 YYNGEE. V was shortened by 0 bases and J by 2 bases, with 12 bases between the two germline ends. CDR3 coding DNA: TGTGCCAGCAGCGTAGAACCGACAAGGGCCTACGAGCAGTACTTC. Residues: CASSVEPTRAYEQYF.

The chain couples TRBV27 to TRBJ2-7; D is perhaps TRBD1 (6 bases). The CDR3 length is 13 residues. Germline V CDR1 and CDR2: MNHEY, SMNVEV (reference sequence). V shed 5 bases and J shed 7 bases, with 15 bases lying between them. The CDR3 region has the DNA TGTGCCAGCAGTCCGGACAGACTTTGGGAGCAGTACTTC. This codes for CASSPDRLWEQYF.

The V call is TRBV28, the J call TRBJ2-5, with D perhaps assigned TRBD1 or TRBD2 (5 bases each). This CDR3 has 16 amino acids. Germline loops: CDR1 MDHEN, CDR2 SYDVKM. Trimming removed 5 bases from V and 2 bases from J, with 18 bases in between. The CDR3 region is CASSLMRGPKQETQYF. CDR3 nucleotides: TGTGCCAGCAGTCTCATGAGGGGTCCCAAGCAAGAGACCCAGTACTTC.

This clone was found once. This chain uses TRBV11-3 with TRBJ1-3, with 7 positions matching TRBD1. The CDR3 is 16 amino acids. The trim removed 4 bases at V and 0 bases at J, leaving 6 bases unmatched. The germline CDR1 and CDR2 sequences are SGHNT and YENEEA. CDR3 protein: CASSSLQGRSGNTIYF. The CDR3 DNA sequence: TGTGCCAGCAGCTCGTTACAGGGGCGCTCTGGAAACACCATATATTTT.

The genes are TRBV5-8 and TRBJ1-2, with TRBD1 identical over 8 bases. J gave up 6 bases and V 4 bases, and 11 bases lay outside the gene matches. The CDR3 has 15 amino acids. Germline V gene data show CDR1 as SGHTS and CDR2 as YDEGEE. CDR3 sequence: CASSLTGEERNGYTF. The DNA for the CDR3 is TGTGCCAGCAGCCTGACAGGGGAAGAACGTAATGGCTACACCTTC.

The chain has TRBV7-2 and TRBJ2-7; tentative D call: TRBD2 (5 bases). CDR3 length: 12 residues. Trimming removed 5 bases at V and 5 bases at J, with 10 bases between. Germline V gives CDR1 SGHTA, CDR2 FQGNSA. The CDR3 region is CASSPYGDEQYF. In DNA form, the CDR3 reads TGTGCCAGCAGCCCGTACGGGGACGAGCAGTACTTC.

This clone was found once. The V call is TRBV7-6, the J call TRBJ2-3; 12 bases map to TRBD2. Germline V gene sequence: CDR1 SGHVS, CDR2 FNYEAQ. CDR3 size: 16 residues. V gave up 6 bases and J gave up 1 base; unmatched junction bases: 5. CDR3: CASSRWTSGGTDTQYF. Written as DNA, the CDR3 is TGTGCCAGCAGTCGTTGGACTAGCGGGGGCACAGATACGCAGTATTTT.

As for this clone: Other DNA sequences of this sample code for an identical CDR3. This chain joins TRBV18 and TRBJ2-1; 9 positions match TRBD2. This CDR3 spans 16 amino acids. CDR1 is KGHSH, CDR2 LQKENI, per germline. The V and J ends lost 3 bases and 8 bases, in that order; junction bases with no gene match: 11. In DNA, the CDR3 is TGTGCCAGCTCACCGAGGGCTAGCGGGACTTGGGATGAGCAGTTCTTC. This encodes CASSPRASGTWDEQFF.

This sequence joins TRBV5-1 and TRBJ2-2; TRBD2 matches 10 bases. This CDR3 has 16 residues. J gave up 6 bases and V 4 bases, and 9 bases lay outside the gene matches. Germline V gene sequence: CDR1 SGHRS, CDR2 YFSETQ. The DNA of the CDR3 is TGCGCCAGCAGCGGGACAGCGGGGGGGCCCCCCGGGGAGCTGTTTTTT. It encodes CASSGTAGGPPGELFF.

Comments on this clone: At one of its ends the junction is not consistent with the germline gene, which may arise from a read error. This sequence joins TRBV10-3 and TRBJ1-4, with 9 nucleotides matching TRBD1. Germline V CDR1 and CDR2: ENHRY, SYGVKD. The CDR3 length is 14 residues. The chain's CDR3 is CAISELQGAEKLFF. The CDR3 DNA reads TGTGCCATCAGTGAGCTACAGGGGGCGGAAAAGCTGTTTTTT.